The rows below give T cell receptor beta chains drawn from one sample of a study of T cells after yellow fever vaccination. TCRdb used MiXCR to reprocess the 5' RACE reads, holding one entry per CDR3 protein. Counted here are a few hundred thousand distinct CDR3 sequences, 15% to 20% occurring once; the ten biggest clones make up over 11%. The input for sequencing was PBMCs, taken 15 days after the yellow fever booster vaccination. The receptor set was obtained from a man in his thirties or forties who received the YFV17D yellow fever vaccine. CDR3s include the opening cysteine and the closing phenylalanine or tryptophan. The D gene is left open where the match is weak. Part of the rows lack a size; the others show once, few, many or a class for expanded clones.

>.|.|TRBJ2-3|TRBV20-1|14
TGCAGTGCTAGAGAAGGAGCCTCCACAGATACGCAGTATTTT
CSAREGASTDTQYF
>TRBD2|.|TRBJ2-7|TRBV12-3/TRBV12-4|16
TGTGCCAGCAGTTTAGCCAGCGGGAGTGGCTCCTACGAGCAGTACTTC
CASSLASGSGSYEQYF
>.|many|TRBJ1-1|TRBV12-3/TRBV12-4|11
TGTGCCAGCAGTTATGGCACTGAAGCTTTCTTT
CASSYGTEAFF
>TRBD1|once|TRBJ1-2|TRBV5-1|16
TGCGCCAGCAGCTTCCTCCGGGACAGCGTTAACTATGGCTACACCTTC
CASSFLRDSVNYGYTF
>TRBD1|.|TRBJ2-5|TRBV29-1|13
TGCAGCGTGTCCGACAGGGGGGGAGAGACCCAGTACTTC
CSVSDRGGETQYF
>TRBD2|.|TRBJ2-3|TRBV20-1|15
TGCAGTGCTCCCCGGTGGGGAGCGGGAGGAGATACGCAGTATTTT
CSAPRWGAGGDTQYF
>.|few|TRBJ1-6|TRBV9|14
TGTGCCAGCAACCCGGGACAAGGAAATTCACCCCTCCACTTT
CASNPGQGNSPLHF
>.|few|TRBJ2-7|TRBV6-6|13
TGTGCCAGCATGGGCAGGGGCTCCTACGAGCAGTACTTC
CASMGRGSYEQYF
>.|few|TRBJ2-7|TRBV21-1|17
TGTGCCAGCAGCAAAGGAGGACGGGAGGGGGTCGCGGACGAGCAGTACTTC
CASSKGGREGVADEQYF
>.|few|TRBJ2-5|TRBV10-3|15
TGTGCCATCAGGAGAGGGACGGTCAATGAAGAGACCCAGTACTTC
CAIRRGTVNEETQYF
>.|.|TRBJ2-5|TRBV19|16
TGTGCCAGTAGTATAGATCTGGCCAGGGTGGCAGAGACCCAGTACTTC
CASSIDLARVAETQYF
>.|few|TRBJ2-1|TRBV7-2|14
TGTGCCAGCAGCTTAGTTGTAGTAGGCAATGAGCAGTTCTTC
CASSLVVVGNEQFF
>.|many|TRBJ1-5|TRBV28|12
TGTGCCAGCAGCCAAGTGAATCAGCCCCAGCATTTT
CASSQVNQPQHF
>.|many|TRBJ2-2|TRBV12-3/TRBV12-4|12
TGTGCCAGCAGTTTAAATCCCGGGGAGCTGTTTTTT
CASSLNPGELFF
>TRBD2|.|TRBJ2-1|TRBV6-1|17
TGTGCCAGCAGTAAAGGACTAGCGGGAGGCCTCAACAATGAGCAGTTCTTC
CASSKGLAGGLNNEQFF
>.|.|TRBJ1-1|TRBV6-1|14
TGTGCCACGAATGACCGTGCAAGAGGCACTGAAGCTTTCTTT
CATNDRARGTEAFF
>.|few|TRBJ2-1|TRBV10-3|13
TGTGCCATCAGACCTCCAGGGATCGATGAGCAGTTCTTC
CAIRPPGIDEQFF
>TRBD2|few|TRBJ2-7|TRBV5-1|14
TGCGCCAGCAGCTTCCGACTAGCAGACTACGAGCAGTACTTC
CASSFRLADYEQYF
>.|.|TRBJ2-7|TRBV6-1|15
TGTGCCAGCAGCTCACAGGCGGGACCCTCCTACGAGCAGTACTTC
CASSSQAGPSYEQYF
>.|few|TRBJ2-4|TRBV9|14
TGTGCCAGCAGCGTAGCAGCGACTAAAAACATTCAGTACTTC
CASSVAATKNIQYF
>TRBD1|few|TRBJ2-7|TRBV24-1|13
TGTGCCACCAATAGGACAGGGTTGTACGAGCAGTACTTC
CATNRTGLYEQYF
>.|few|TRBJ2-1|TRBV6-2/TRBV6-3|16
TGTGCCAGCAGCTACCATGCCTCAGGGCCCTACAATGAGCAGTTCTTC
CASSYHASGPYNEQFF
>.|many|TRBJ2-1|TRBV5-6|13
TGTGCCAGCAGCTTAAGTGTGATCAATGAGCAGTTCTTC
CASSLSVINEQFF
>.|few|TRBJ2-7|TRBV6-5|13
TGTGCCAGCAGTTACCGGGACAACTACGAGCAGTACTTC
CASSYRDNYEQYF
>.|few|TRBJ1-5|TRBV7-9|15
TGTGCCAGCAGCCGAGGGGGTATGGTCAATCAGCCCCAGCATTTT
CASSRGGMVNQPQHF
>TRBD1|.|TRBJ2-7|TRBV5-5|15
TGTGCCAGCAGCCCCTCAGGGGGTCTATCCTACGAGCAGTACTTC
CASSPSGGLSYEQYF
>TRBD2|.|TRBJ2-2|TRBV5-1|16
TGCGCCAGCATCCCCGATAGGACTAGCGTCACCGGGGAGCTGTTTTTT
CASIPDRTSVTGELFF
>TRBD2|few|TRBJ2-5|TRBV6-2/TRBV6-3|14
TGTGCCAGCAGTAGGCAGGCGGGAGGGGAGACCCAGTACTTC
CASSRQAGGETQYF
>TRBD2|.|TRBJ2-1|TRBV11-2|17
TGTGCCAGCAGCGTAGGCAGTGGGACTAGCGGCTACAATGAGCAGTTCTTC
CASSVGSGTSGYNEQFF
>.|few|TRBJ2-1|TRBV12-3/TRBV12-4|14
TGTGCCACCCTTGAGGCGTACTCCTACAATGAGCAGTTCTTC
CATLEAYSYNEQFF
>TRBD2|.|TRBJ2-2|TRBV11-2|16
TGTGCCAGCAGCACCCTAGCGGGAGGGATCACCGGGGAGCTGTTTTTT
CASSTLAGGITGELFF
>TRBD1|.|TRBJ2-1|TRBV5-1|16
TGCGCCAGCAGCCCAGGACAGGGAGAGCTCTACAATGAGCAGTTCTTC
CASSPGQGELYNEQFF
>TRBD2|few|TRBJ2-1|TRBV18|16
TGTGCCAGCTCACCACCCGGAGCGGGGGGGTTAAATGAGCAGTTCTTC
CASSPPGAGGLNEQFF
>TRBD2|.|TRBJ2-7|TRBV7-9|15
TGTGCCAGCAGCTTGGGCGGGAGTGATTCCTACGAGCAGTACTTC
CASSLGGSDSYEQYF
>.|.|TRBJ2-2|TRBV18|15
TGTGCCAGCTCACCGAGAGTTCAGCTATCCGGGGAGCTGTTTTTT
CASSPRVQLSGELFF
>.|.|TRBJ2-2|TRBV6-5|14
TGTGCCAGCAGTTCCCCACTAGGCCCCGGGGAGCTGTTTTTT
CASSSPLGPGELFF
>.|.|TRBJ1-4|TRBV6-6|13
TGTGCCAGCAGTTCCCCCTCCATTGAAAAACTGTTTTTT
CASSSPSIEKLFF
>.|few|TRBJ1-4|TRBV5-1|15
TGCGCCAGCAGCCTCAGCAGGGCGCGGAATGAAAAACTGTTTTTT
CASSLSRARNEKLFF
>.|few|TRBJ2-3|TRBV29-1|14
TGCAGCGCAAGTTTCCAGGTTAACACAGATACGCAGTATTTT
CSASFQVNTDTQYF
>.|few|TRBJ2-1|TRBV5-1|12
TGCGCCAGCAGCAGTAGGATGGATGAGCAGTTCTTC
CASSSRMDEQFF
>TRBD2|few|TRBJ2-2|TRBV27|18
TGTGCCAGCAGTTTATCGCCGTTGATTTCGGGAGGCACCGGGGAGCTGTTTTTT
CASSLSPLISGGTGELFF
>TRBD2|.|TRBJ2-7|TRBV20-1|14
TGCAGTGCCACACTAGCGGGAATCGCCTACGAGCAGTACTTC
CSATLAGIAYEQYF
>.|few|TRBJ2-7|TRBV18|17
TGTGCCAGCTCACCACCGGTATACGGCCGAAATTCCTACGAGCAGTACTTC
CASSPPVYGRNSYEQYF
>.|.|TRBJ2-3|TRBV5-4|14
TGTGCCAGCAGGTGGGACACCAGCACAGATACGCAGTATTTT
CASRWDTSTDTQYF
>TRBD2|.|TRBJ2-3|TRBV19|15
TGTGCCAGTAGTATACTAGCGGCCCGCACAGATACGCAGTATTTT
CASSILAARTDTQYF
>TRBD2|.|TRBJ2-5|TRBV6-5|16
TGTGCCAGCAGTTACTCGCCTAGCGGGAAGGGGGAGACCCAGTACTTC
CASSYSPSGKGETQYF
>.|.|TRBJ2-7|TRBV5-6|14
TGTGCCAGCAGCTTGGGACAGCTTACCTACGAGCAGTACTTC
CASSLGQLTYEQYF
>.|.|TRBJ2-4|TRBV6-1|14
TGTGCCAGCAGTGATCGGTCGGTGGAAAACATTCAGTACTTC
CASSDRSVENIQYF
>.|.|TRBJ2-1|TRBV20-1|15
TGCAGTGCCAGAGGCCGCGGGACCCATTACAATGAGCAGTTCTTC
CSARGRGTHYNEQFF